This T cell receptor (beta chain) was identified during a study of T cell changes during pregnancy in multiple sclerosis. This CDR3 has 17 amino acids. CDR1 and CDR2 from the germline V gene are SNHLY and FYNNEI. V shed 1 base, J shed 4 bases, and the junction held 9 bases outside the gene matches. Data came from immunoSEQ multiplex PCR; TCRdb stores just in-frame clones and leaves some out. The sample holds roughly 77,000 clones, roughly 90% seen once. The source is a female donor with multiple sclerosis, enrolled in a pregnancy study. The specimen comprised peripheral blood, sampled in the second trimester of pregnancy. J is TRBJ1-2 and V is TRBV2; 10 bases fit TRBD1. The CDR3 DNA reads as TGTGCCAGCAGTGAAGTGGGGAGACAGGGGGCTATCTATGGCTACACCTTC. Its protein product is CASSEVGRQGAIYGYTF.